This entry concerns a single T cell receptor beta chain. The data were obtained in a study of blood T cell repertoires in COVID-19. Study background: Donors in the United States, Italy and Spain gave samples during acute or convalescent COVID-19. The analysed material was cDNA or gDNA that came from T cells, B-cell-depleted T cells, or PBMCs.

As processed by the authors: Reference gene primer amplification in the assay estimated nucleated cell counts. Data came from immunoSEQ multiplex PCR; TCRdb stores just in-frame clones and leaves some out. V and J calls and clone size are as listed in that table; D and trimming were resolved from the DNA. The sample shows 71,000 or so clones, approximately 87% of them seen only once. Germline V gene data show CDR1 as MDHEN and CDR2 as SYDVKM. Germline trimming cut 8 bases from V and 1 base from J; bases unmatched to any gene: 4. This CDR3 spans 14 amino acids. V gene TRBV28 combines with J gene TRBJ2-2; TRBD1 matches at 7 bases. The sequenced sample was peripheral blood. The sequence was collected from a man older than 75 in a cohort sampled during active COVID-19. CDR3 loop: CASLDRENTGELFF. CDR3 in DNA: TGTGCCAGCCTAGACAGGGAGAACACCGGGGAGCTGTTTTTT. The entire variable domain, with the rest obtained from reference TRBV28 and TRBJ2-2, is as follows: DVKVTQSSRYLVKRTGEKVFLECVQDMDHENMFWYRQDPGLGLRLIYFSYDVKMKEKGDIPEGYSVSREKKERFSLILESASTNQTSMYLCASLDRENTGELFFGEGSRLTVL.